Each of the 29 T cell receptor beta chains below was sequenced from the same sample in a study of control samples from healthy donors and cancer patients. The assay was immunoSEQ multiplex PCR, and TCRdb's table has in-frame clones only and misses some. The sample carries 150,000 to 200,000 clones, approximately 94% recorded once. The sequenced material came from blood. The receptor source for this set is a woman in her late teens or twenties in good health.

Of note for this clone: In the same sample, other DNA sequences code for this CDR3. V and J are TRBV5-5 and TRBJ2-7; D not resolved. This CDR3 is built from 12 residues. V was pared by 0 bases and J by 3 bases, with 4 bases between. In germline, CDR1 is SGHKS, CDR2 YYEKEE (reference sequence). CDR3 bases: TGTGCCAGCAGCTTGGAGCTCTACGAGCAGTACTTC. Translated: CASSLELYEQYF.

This clone was counted only a few times. The chain carries TRBV20-1 and TRBJ2-7, with D hard to call. V was shortened by 4 bases and J by 6 bases, with 10 bases between the two germline ends. Germline V gives CDR1 DFQATT, CDR2 SNEGSKA (reference sequence). The CDR3 is made up of 11 amino acids. CDR3 in amino acids: CSATAGGEQYF. In DNA, the CDR3 is TGCAGTGCTACTGCCGGCGGCGAGCAGTACTTC.

CDR3 coding DNA: TGCGCCAGCAGTGAGTCGACACTAGCGGGGGTCACAGATACGCAGTATTTT. Its protein is CASSESTLAGVTDTQYF. This chain links TRBV10-1 with TRBJ2-3, with 11 bases that match TRBD2. This CDR3 region has 17 residues. CDR1 and CDR2 from the germline V gene are WNHNN and SYGVQD (reference sequence). J was trimmed by 2 bases and V by 0 bases; bases with no gene match: 4.

V and J are TRBV24-1 and TRBJ2-5; D ambiguous. This CDR3 spans 17 amino acids. V was cut by 3 bases and J by 1 base, with 17 bases left in between. The V gene's germline CDR1 is KGHDR and CDR2 SFDVKD. The CDR3 sequence is CATSDEGGPYFQETQYF. The CDR3 DNA is TGTGCCACCAGTGATGAAGGTGGACCATACTTCCAAGAGACCCAGTACTTC.

The chain recombines TRBV2 with TRBJ1-6; no definite D call. V lost 5 bases to trimming and J lost 7 bases, with 6 bases between them. Per the germline V gene, CDR1 is SNHLY and CDR2 is FYNNEI. The CDR3 is 12 amino acids. The CDR3 DNA reads as TGTGCCAGCAGTAACCCAAATTCACCCCTCCACTTT. Encoded protein: CASSNPNSPLHF.

This clone came up once. The chain recombines TRBV7-9 with TRBJ2-2; maybe TRBD1 (5 bases). In germline, CDR1 is SEHNR, CDR2 FQNEAQ (reference sequence). Trimming took off 8 bases at V and 3 bases at J, with 16 bases between the two ends. This CDR3 has 15 amino acids. The CDR3 region has the DNA TGTGCCAGCCCCCGAAGGGGCAGGGACACCGGGGAGCTGTTTTTT. Amino acids: CASPRRGRDTGELFF.

The genes are TRBV5-4 and TRBJ2-2; D is unresolved. The CDR3 is made up of 15 amino acids. Germline assignment: CDR1 SGHNT and CDR2 YYREEE (reference sequence). Trimming took 3 bases from V and 2 from J, leaving 11 bases between them. CDR3 protein: CASSSYTDNTGELFF. The CDR3, as DNA: TGTGCCAGCAGCTCCTACACGGATAACACCGGGGAGCTGTTTTTT.

The chain has TRBV29-1 and TRBJ1-2, with D unclear. The V end lost 5 bases, the J end lost 2 bases, and 9 bases lay between the germline ends. Germline V gives CDR1 SQVTM, CDR2 ANQGSEA. The CDR3 spans 12 residues. CDR3 DNA: TGCAGCGTTCGGGAGGGAAACTATGGCTACACCTTC. This gives the protein CSVREGNYGYTF.

The chain is built from TRBV27 and TRBJ1-1; D possibly corresponds to TRBD1 (6 bases). V was shortened by 2 bases and J by 1 base, with 11 bases between the two germline ends. The germline gives CDR1 MNHEY, CDR2 SMNVEV (reference sequence). This CDR3 is 15 amino acids long. CDR3 nucleotides: TGTGCCAGCAGTTTAACGCCGGGGGCGAACACTGAAGCTTTCTTT. It is translated as CASSLTPGANTEAFF.

This rearrangement joins TRBV5-4 to TRBJ1-2, with TRBD1 matching 8 bases. CDR1 and CDR2 from the germline V gene are SGHNT and YYREEE (reference sequence). The J segment lost 6 bases and the V segment lost 3 bases, leaving 10 bases of the junction unmatched. The CDR3 has 15 amino acids. DNA of the CDR3: TGTGCCAGCAGCTCCCATGCAGGGGGCGGTGATGGCTACACCTTC. Translating it yields CASSSHAGGGDGYTF. Using reference TRBV5-4 and TRBJ1-2 for the parts outside the CDR3, the full variable domain is ETGVTQSPTHLIKTRGQQVTLRCSSQSGHNTVSWYQQALGQGPQFIFQYYREEENGRGNFPPRFSGLQFPNYSSELNVNALELDDSALYLCASSSHAGGGDGYTFGSGTRLTVV.

This chain connects TRBV6-2 or TRBV6-3 to TRBJ1-6, with D possibly matching TRBD1 (5 bases). The CDR3 covers 15 residues. V dropped 6 bases and J dropped 3 bases, with 12 bases sitting between them. Germline V CDR1 and CDR2: MNHEY, SVGEGT. The CDR3 sequence is CASSLRGHYNSPLHF. The CDR3 nucleotides read TGTGCCAGCAGCTTACGGGGCCACTATAATTCACCCCTCCACTTT.

The V call is TRBV3-1 (or the pseudogene TRBV3-2), the J call TRBJ2-1; weak D call: TRBD2 (6 bases). Germline CDR1 and CDR2: LGHDT and YNNKEL (reference sequence). Between the trimmed V and J ends, which lost 0 bases and 5 bases, there was a span of 17 bases. This CDR3 has 17 residues. CDR3 region: CASSQDFGSLTNNEQFF. The CDR3 coding sequence is TGTGCCAGCAGCCAAGATTTCGGGAGCCTTACAAACAATGAGCAGTTCTTC.

V gene TRBV7-2 combines with J gene TRBJ1-2, with D unclear. The CDR3 is 13 amino acids. V was pared by 7 bases and J by 0 bases, with 9 bases between. Germline CDR1 reads SGHTA; CDR2 reads FQGNSA. The CDR3 is CASTPQANYGYTF. The CDR3, as DNA: TGTGCCAGCACCCCTCAGGCTAACTATGGCTACACCTTC.

V and J are TRBV11-1 and TRBJ2-3; 11 nucleotides align to TRBD2. The CDR3 has 16 residues. Germline CDR1 reads SGHAT; CDR2 reads FQDESV (reference sequence). Unmatched junction bases numbered 4, after V lost 5 bases and J lost 0 bases. The CDR3 sequence: CASSPWTSGSTDTQYF. In nucleotides, the CDR3 is TGTGCCAGCAGCCCCTGGACTAGCGGGAGCACAGATACGCAGTATTTT.

The rearrangement uses TRBV5-1 and TRBJ2-1; TRBD2 aligns across 10 bases. CDR1 and CDR2 from the germline V gene are SGHRS and YFSETQ. V lost 0 bases to trimming and J lost 4 bases; unmatched junction nucleotides: 4. This CDR3 spans 16 amino acids. CDR3 nucleotide sequence: TGCGCCAGCAGCTTGGCGCCTAGCGGGGGATACAATGAGCAGTTCTTC. Protein: CASSLAPSGGYNEQFF. The full variable domain, completed using reference TRBV5-1 and TRBJ2-1, is KAGVTQTPRYLIKTRGQQVTLSCSPISGHRSVSWYQQTPGQGLQFLFEYFSETQRNKGNFPGRFSGRQFSNSRSEMNVSTLELGDSALYLCASSLAPSGGYNEQFFGPGTRLTVL.

This chain links TRBV3-1 (or the pseudogene TRBV3-2) with TRBJ1-4, with D tentatively TRBD1 (5 bases). This CDR3 region has 15 residues. Trimming cost V 4 bases and J 3 bases, with 12 bases left between them. Germline V lookup: CDR1 LGHDT, CDR2 YNNKEL (reference sequence). The CDR3 DNA sequence: TGTGCCAGCAGCCTCAGACGGGGGGCTAATGAAAAACTGTTTTTT. Translation: CASSLRRGANEKLFF.

The chain combines TRBV29-1 with TRBJ2-3; D is uncertain. In germline, CDR1 is SQVTM, CDR2 ANQGSEA. V lost 3 bases to trimming and J lost 4 bases, with 26 bases between them. The CDR3 has 18 amino acids. The CDR3 DNA reads as TGCAGCGTTGACGGATATGCTGGGTTTCCCAATGGTGCAGATACGCAGTATTTT. It encodes CSVDGYAGFPNGADTQYF.

The chain has TRBV5-6 and TRBJ1-1; D is uncertain. Trimming pared 1 base from V and 0 bases from J, leaving 7 bases between. There are 14 residues in the CDR3. The germline V gene has CDR1 SGHDT and CDR2 YYEEEE. The CDR3 loop is CASSLYELNTEAFF. In nucleotides, the CDR3 is TGTGCCAGCAGCTTGTATGAATTGAACACTGAAGCTTTCTTT.

The rearrangement links TRBV6-2 or TRBV6-3 to TRBJ2-1; no clear D. The CDR3 extends over 14 amino acids. V shed 3 bases and J shed 6 bases, with 12 bases lying between them. The germline V gene encodes CDR1 MNHEY and CDR2 SVGEGT. The DNA of the CDR3 is TGTGCCAGCAGTTATAGGATGCGTTCCAATGAGCAGTTCTTC. Translated: CASSYRMRSNEQFF.

The V call is TRBV6-5, the J call TRBJ1-3, with D possibly matching TRBD1 (6 bases). CDR1 is MNHEY, CDR2 SVGAGI, per germline. This CDR3 is 14 amino acids long. V was clipped by 10 bases and J by 2 bases, with 15 bases between them. In DNA form, the CDR3 reads TGTGCCACCTCCGGGGGGCTTGCTGGAAACACCATATATTTT. It specifies CATSGGLAGNTIYF.

The chain is built from TRBV24-1 and TRBJ1-1; D is uncertain. CDR1 and CDR2 from the germline V gene are KGHDR and SFDVKD. The length of the CDR3 is 14 residues. The germline V and J ends were trimmed by 4 bases and 1 base, with 9 bases remaining between them. In DNA form, the CDR3 reads TGTGCCACCAGTGACACGGGCCCGAACACTGAAGCTTTCTTT. This codes for CATSDTGPNTEAFF.

The V call is TRBV6-2 or TRBV6-3, the J call TRBJ1-5, with D uncertain. CDR3 length equals 12 residues. CDR1 is MNHEY and CDR2 is SVGEGT in the germline V gene. V shed 5 bases and J shed 3 bases, with 5 bases lying between them. The CDR3 sequence is CASSQLNQPQHF. In DNA form, the CDR3 reads TGTGCCAGCAGTCAACTCAATCAGCCCCAGCATTTT.

The genes are TRBV12-3 or TRBV12-4 and TRBJ1-2; no definite D call. This CDR3 contains 12 residues. Trimming removed 6 bases at V and 6 bases at J, with 11 bases between. The CDR3 spells CASSPSRDGYTF. The CDR3 nucleotides are TGTGCCAGCAGCCCCTCGCGAGATGGCTACACCTTC.

J is TRBJ2-7 and V is TRBV5-1; TRBD1 matches 10 bases. J lost 5 bases, V lost 4 bases, and 6 bases had no gene match. Germline lookup yields CDR1 SGHRS and CDR2 YFSETQ. The CDR3 loop spans 14 amino acids. The CDR3 loop reads CASSPGTGAHEQYF. CDR3 coding DNA: TGCGCCAGCAGCCCGGGGACAGGGGCCCACGAGCAGTACTTC.

V usage is TRBV3-1 (or the pseudogene TRBV3-2) and J usage is TRBJ1-2, with D perhaps matching TRBD1 (6 bases). Germline CDR1 and CDR2: LGHDT and YNNKEL (reference sequence). V was clipped by 3 bases and J by 8 bases, with 22 bases between them. The CDR3 totals 16 residues. CDR3 amino acids: CASSHRGHSVSGGYTF. The CDR3, as DNA: TGTGCCAGCAGCCATCGGGGGCATTCGGTTTCGGGCGGCTACACCTTC.

The chain joins TRBV12-3 or TRBV12-4 to TRBJ1-1; unclear D gene. The CDR3 is 12 residues long. The germline V and J ends were trimmed by 2 bases and 7 bases, with 8 bases remaining between them. CDR3 sequence (DNA): TGTGCCAGCAGTTTAACGGCAAGTGAAGCTTTCTTT. As protein: CASSLTASEAFF.

The chain employs TRBV6-5 and TRBJ1-2, with TRBD1 matching 7 bases. The CDR3 contains 13 residues. V lost 6 bases, J lost 2 bases, and 3 bases stayed unmatched. Germline lookup yields CDR1 MNHEY and CDR2 SVGAGI. CDR3 nucleotides: TGTGCCAGCAGCCCGACAGGGAACTATGGCTACACCTTC. Encoded protein: CASSPTGNYGYTF.

The chain joins TRBV28 to TRBJ2-1, with D possibly being TRBD1 (6 bases). This CDR3 is built from 12 residues. Germline loops: CDR1 MDHEN, CDR2 SYDVKM. Trimming removed 5 bases at V and 9 bases at J, with 11 bases between. In nucleotides, the CDR3 is TGTGCCAGCAGTCTTGGACAGAGTGAGCAGTTCTTC. Its translation: CASSLGQSEQFF.

The rearrangement joins TRBV7-2 to TRBJ1-1, with no clear D. The germline CDR1 and CDR2 sequences are SGHTA and FQGNSA. V was trimmed by 2 bases and J by 0 bases, leaving 10 bases between them. The length of the CDR3 is 15 residues. The CDR3 region has the DNA TGTGCCAGCAGCTTAAGGACCTTCATGAACACTGAAGCTTTCTTT. Protein: CASSLRTFMNTEAFF. The full variable domain, completed using reference TRBV7-2 and TRBJ1-1, is GAGVSQSPSNKVTEKGKDVELRCDPISGHTALYWYRQSLGQGLEFLIYFQGNSAPDKSGLPSDRFSAERTGGSVSTLTIQRTQQEDSAVYLCASSLRTFMNTEAFFGQGTRLTVV.